The sequence of this T cell receptor beta chain was determined in a study of CXCR3-negative and CXCR3-positive naive CD8 T cells (dated by TCRdb to between 2019 and 2020). Study-level background: In total, some 150 million TRB reads were obtained, corresponding to roughly 1.5 +/- 0.3 million reads per library. Data from around ten donors, pooled across two independent experiments, went into the diversity and physicochemical repertoire analyses. For the TRBV-TRBJ cluster analysis, the naive subsets came from roughly 5 donors, while the memory cells came from 3 donors. Beyond this particular receptor, the publication reports: TRB CDR3s from CXCR3-positive naive cells showed higher hydrophobicity (lower Kidera factor 4), lower energy, and higher strength and volume indices than CXCR3-negative naive cells. Naive CXCR3-negative and CXCR3-positive cells from the same donor showed similar TRBV-TRBJ usage, whereas memory cells showed distinct patterns. Comparably high repertoire diversity was found in both naive subsets, whereas much lower repertoire diversity was found in memory CD8+ T cells. Because surface CD5, which is linked to self-reactivity in mice, was comparable between the naive subsets, TCR interaction strength was also inferred from the physicochemical properties of TRB CDR3s. Because CXCR3 expression was partially decreased after cryopreservation, freshly isolated PBMCs were used for most assays.

A word on this clonotype: The antigen it recognizes is unknown.

TCRdb shows the sequencer as NextSeq 550. The Human TCR Profiling Kit (MiLaboratory) was used to make UMI-labeled 5' RACE TRB cDNA libraries. The full amount of extracted RNA was used for cDNA synthesis, and the full amount of resulting cDNA was used for PCR amplification. Libraries were prepared in parallel using an identical number of PCR cycles. The study's processing was this. About 53,000 +/- 9,400 unique UMI-labeled TRB cDNA molecules per library were extracted with MIGEC and MiXCR, with at least two reads per UMI required. An average of around 40,000 +/- 10,000 functional in-frame TRB CDR3 nucleotide clonotypes without stop codons was found per library. After downsampling to 5000 UMI-labeled TRB molecules per sample, diversity metrics, including normalized Shannon-Wiener and Chao1, were computed in VDJtools. VDJtools computed clonotype-size-weighted physicochemical properties of the central five CDR3 residues: interaction energy, strength, volume and Kidera factor 4. TCRdb reprocessed the raw reads; every CDR3 protein sequence is a single record, and DNA is not supplied. These V and J calls originate from TCRdb's pipeline instead of the authors' own analysis. This sample's clone table shows roughly 130,000 distinct CDR3 sequences. Of the sample, 0.5% to 0.75% is held by the ten largest clones.

Each CD8+ T cell subset was flow-sorted in triplicate, with fewer than 350,000 cells per subset placed directly into RLT lysis buffer. To exclude memory contaminants, naive CD8+ T cells were stringently defined as CD45RO-CCR7+CD27+CD95-. Standard density gradient centrifugation was used to isolate peripheral blood mononuclear cells from buffy coats. A FACSAria III was used to flow-sort naive CD8+ T cells into CXCR3-negative and CXCR3-positive populations. An RNeasy Mini Kit was used to extract total RNA from the sorted cells. The CDR3, from cysteine to phenylalanine, totals 15 residues. Only the protein sequence is given. The germline V gene specifies MNHEY as CDR1 and SVGAGI as CDR2.

What was sequenced was naive CXCR3+ CD8+ T cells from blood. Per the publication, the cell subset or site label means: CD45RO-CCR7+CD27+CD95- naive CD8+ T cells expressing CXCR3 (TNR3+). This chain is built from TRBV6-5 and TRBJ1-2. This TCR was recovered from a human donor in good health. Some clones in this sample may be carry-over from other donors' samples. The CDR3 reads as follows: CASSYWEGSDYGYTF.